This T cell receptor beta chain was recorded in a study of blood T cell repertoires in COVID-19. Profiled with immunoSEQ multiplex PCR; TCRdb holds only in-frame clones, not every one. The profile shows 200,000 to 250,000 clones, about nine tenths of them singletons. Germline values: CDR1 MNHNS, CDR2 SASEGT. Trimming pared 2 bases from V and 3 bases from J, leaving 16 bases between. The CDR3 is made up of 16 amino acids. The receptor comes from a man aged 25-40 years with COVID-19, enrolled during active disease. Sample: peripheral blood. This chain links TRBV6-1 with TRBJ1-1; D gene ambiguous. The CDR3 loop is CASSEILGLLHTEAFF. The CDR3 nucleotides read TGTGCCAGCAGTGAAATTCTTGGACTTCTCCACACTGAAGCTTTCTTT.